This T cell receptor (beta chain) is drawn from a study of CD8 T cells in Susac syndrome. Peripheral blood CD8+ and CD4+ T cells were profiled by TCR beta sequencing. The patients serving as multiple sclerosis controls were treatment-naive. They had stable or active relapsing-remitting disease and fulfilled revised McDonald criteria. TEMRA cells were FACS-enriched, while CD8+ and CD4+ T cells were negatively isolated. Random-hexamer reverse transcription was applied to about 0.45 to 1 ug RNA. TCR beta CDR3 was amplified by immunoSEQ multiplex PCR. This amplification extended across 54 Vbeta and 13 Jbeta segments. From the immunoSEQ multiplex PCR reads, TCRdb called clonotypes with MiXCR, one entry per CDR3 protein. Among roughly 400,000 distinct CDR3 sequences listed, 85% to 90% were seen once. V lost 3 bases, J lost 3 bases, and 8 bases lay in between. The CDR3 has 13 amino acids. Germline CDR1 SGHTA, CDR2 FQGNSA.

This clonotype was counted between two and nine times. The chain employs TRBV7-2 and TRBJ1-2; D possibly corresponds to TRBD1 (5 bases). The receptor was derived from a human donor with multiple sclerosis. The sequenced sample was CD8+ T cells from PBMCs. In nucleotides, the CDR3 is TGTGCCAGCAGCTTCTGGGGCGACTATGGCTACACCTTC. This translates into CASSFWGDYGYTF.